This T cell receptor beta chain was sequenced in a study of neoadjuvant anti-PD-1 for oral cavity cancer. Study information: Around day 43, patients without progression received a fourth nivolumab dose before surgery.

The data were produced by immunoSEQ multiplex PCR, yet TCRdb's version contains in-frame clones alone and is incomplete. The repertoire has around 12,000 clones, around 66% of them found once; the top ten carry about 2.5%. Findings of the study overall: Only a few patients per response group were TCR-analyzed; validation needed.

Turning to this clone: Its antigen remains unknown.

This receptor was obtained from a person between 35 and 79 years old with oral cavity squamous cell carcinoma. This material consisted of PBMCs, taken before nivolumab (anti-PD-1) treatment.

The CDR3 DNA reads as TGTGCCTGGAGTGCCATGGACAGGAGTAATGAAAAACTGTTTTTT. Encoded protein: CAWSAMDRSNEKLFF. This rearrangement joins TRBV30 to TRBJ1-4; the match to TRBD1 covers 7 bases. Trimming removed 1 base from V and 4 bases from J; junction bases left unmatched: 6. The CDR3 spans 15 residues. Germline CDR1 is GTSNPN and CDR2 is SVGIG (reference sequence).